This T cell receptor (beta chain) is from a study of CD8+CD57+ T cells in acquired aplastic anemia. This clonotype was seen repeatedly, ten times or more. Genomic DNA was employed as the template in profiling TCR beta VDJ and CDR3. TCRdb re-analysed the reads in MiXCR, keeping a single row per CDR3 protein. The data contain hundreds of thousands of distinct CDR3 sequences, around 68% of them seen just once; the ten biggest clones take up 4%. V lost 6 bases and J 1 base, leaving 12 bases between the germline ends. The CDR3 sequence is 14 residues long. The TCR was taken from a human donor in good health, serving as a control. The sample taken for sequencing was sorted CD4+, CD8+, or CD8+CD57+ T cells (not recorded which) from PBMCs. This chain joins TRBV12-3 or TRBV12-4 and TRBJ1-1, with D unclear. The CDR3 region is CASSFIPKNTEAFF. CDR3 DNA: TGTGCCAGCAGCTTTATCCCCAAGAACACTGAAGCTTTCTTT.